This T cell receptor beta chain was recorded in a study of tumor and adjacent non-tumor tissue in lung cancer. A modified ARM-PCR protocol with three rounds of nested PCR amplified TCRbeta. TCRdb called the multiplex PCR reads again in MiXCR, with one record for every CDR3 protein. The sample consists of about 43,000 distinct CDR3 sequences, less than 65% of them appearing once. Trimming shortened V by 5 bases and J by 2 bases, and 9 bases separated the two germline ends. Germline V gene lookup returns CDR1 SGHAT and CDR2 FQNNGV. The CDR3 is made up of 14 amino acids. This clonotype was seen ten or more times. Its antigen is currently unknown. Study-wide results and limits: Significantly higher TCR diversity was found in tumor than normal lung. Top 100 clones took a larger repertoire share in normal lung. Patients with more diverse tumor TCRs had worse survival.

RNA was extracted from bulk tissue without any cell sorting. The normal lung tissue was taken more than 3 cm from the tumor edge. Sequences were obtained from distant non-tumor lung tissue. The origin of this receptor is a man aged 50-60 years with non-small cell lung cancer. This rearrangement joins TRBV11-2 to TRBJ2-2; D possibly corresponds to TRBD2 (6 bases). The chain's CDR3 is CASSGTFNTGELFF. For the CDR3, the DNA is TGTGCCAGCAGCGGGACTTTTAACACCGGGGAGCTGTTTTTT.